Following are 12 T cell receptor beta chains from one sample sequenced in a study of shared clonotypes between healthy human individuals. Sequenced by immunoSEQ multiplex PCR; TCRdb stores in-frame clones only, minus some. The table lists about 1.5 million clones, around 98% of them singletons. Input material: naive CD4+ T cells sorted from blood. Described subset: CD45RA+ positively selected. The origin of the receptors is a young man in good health.

The rearrangement uses TRBV5-8 and TRBJ1-1; D not resolved. The CDR3 is made up of 14 amino acids. CDR1 and CDR2 (germline): SGHTS, YDEGEE. V was shortened by 4 bases and J by 5 bases, with 15 bases between the two germline ends. The CDR3 region is CASSLRTPRTEAFF. The CDR3 DNA follows: TGTGCCAGCAGCCTCCGGACCCCGCGTACTGAAGCTTTCTTT.

About this clone itself: In the same sample, other DNA sequences code for this CDR3. The chain links TRBV5-1 to TRBJ2-5; either TRBD1 or TRBD2 may fit D (5 bases each). The CDR3 runs 14 residues. V was trimmed by 2 bases and J by 4 bases, leaving 12 bases between them. The germline V gene has CDR1 SGHRS and CDR2 YFSETQ. CDR3 in DNA: TGCGCCAGCAGCTTCGAGGGGCCAGGAGAGACCCAGTACTTC. This codes for CASSFEGPGETQYF.

The chain carries TRBV9 and TRBJ1-3, with 10 bases identical to TRBD1. The V gene's germline CDR1 is SGDLS and CDR2 YYNGEE. J lost 1 base, V lost 4 bases, and 8 bases had no gene match. The CDR3 spans 17 residues. The CDR3 loop is CASSPGDRGQSGNTIYF. In DNA, the CDR3 is TGTGCCAGCAGCCCCGGGGACAGGGGTCAATCTGGAAACACCATATATTTT.

The chain employs TRBV2 and TRBJ1-2, with TRBD1 as a possible D gene (6 bases). The ends were cut back, 5 bases at V and 6 bases at J, with 16 bases in the middle. CDR1 and CDR2 (germline): SNHLY, FYNNEI. CDR3 length: 14 residues. CDR3 sequence reads: CASSTGTRENGYTF. CDR3 in DNA: TGTGCCAGCAGTACCGGGACAAGAGAAAATGGCTACACCTTC.

CDR3 loop: CASAGTSAHQETQYF. The CDR3 DNA reads as TGCGCCAGCGCTGGGACTAGCGCTCACCAAGAGACCCAGTACTTC. This chain connects TRBV5-1 to TRBJ2-5, with 10 nucleotides matching TRBD2. The CDR3 loop spans 15 amino acids. Germline loops: CDR1 SGHRS, CDR2 YFSETQ. V trimming: 7 bases; J trimming: 0 bases; junction bases outside the gene matches: 6.

The J gene is TRBJ2-3, the V gene TRBV5-6, with a tentative D call TRBD1 (6 bases). V dropped 0 bases and J dropped 3 bases, with 14 bases sitting between them. The CDR3 is 16 amino acids. CDR1 SGHDT and CDR2 YYEEEE come from the germline V gene. The CDR3 DNA reads as TGTGCCAGCAGCTTGGCCCCGGCAGGGGAGACAGATACGCAGTATTTT. Amino acid sequence: CASSLAPAGETDTQYF.

The V gene is TRBV10-3, the J gene TRBJ1-1, with 10 bases that match TRBD1. Trimming removed 2 bases from V and 3 bases from J; junction bases left unmatched: 6. The CDR3 consists of 16 residues. Germline assignment: CDR1 ENHRY and CDR2 SYGVKD. For the CDR3, the DNA is TGTGCCATCAGTGAGAGACAGGGGGCCTCGTACACTGAAGCTTTCTTT. Translating gives CAISERQGASYTEAFF.

J is TRBJ2-7 and V is TRBV28, with 7 positions matching TRBD2. CDR3 length: 17 residues. Germline V gene lookup returns CDR1 MDHEN and CDR2 SYDVKM. Unmatched junction bases numbered 13, after V lost 5 bases and J lost 0 bases. The CDR3 DNA reads TGTGCCAGCAGTCCCCCGCGATACGGGGAGGGCTCCTACGAGCAGTACTTC. The encoded protein is CASSPPRYGEGSYEQYF. Drawing the rest from reference TRBV28 and TRBJ2-7, the complete variable domain is DVKVTQSSRYLVKRTGEKVFLECVQDMDHENMFWYRQDPGLGLRLIYFSYDVKMKEKGDIPEGYSVSREKKERFSLILESASTNQTSMYLCASSPPRYGEGSYEQYFGPGTRLTVT.

V gene TRBV18 combines with J gene TRBJ1-5, with 7 nucleotides matching TRBD1. J gave up 0 bases and V 3 bases, and 11 bases lay outside the gene matches. The length of the CDR3 is 18 residues. Germline CDR1 reads KGHSH; CDR2 reads LQKENI. DNA of the CDR3: TGTGCCAGCTCACCCGCACTGGACAGGCAAGATAGCAATCAGCCCCAGCATTTT. Translation gives CASSPALDRQDSNQPQHF.

The V gene is TRBV5-4, the J gene TRBJ2-7, with a possible D match to TRBD1 (5 bases). The V end lost 5 bases, the J end lost 6 bases, and 21 bases lay between the germline ends. CDR1 and CDR2 from the germline V gene are SGHNT and YYREEE (reference sequence). This CDR3 comprises 15 residues. For the CDR3, the DNA is TGTGCCAGCAGGAATTTAGGGGTTTTCGGCGGCGAGCAGTACTTC. Amino acid sequence: CASRNLGVFGGEQYF.

The rearrangement joins TRBV25-1 to TRBJ2-3; D is uncertain. From germline, CDR1 is MGHDK and CDR2 SYGVNS. The V end was cut by 1 base, the J end by 6 bases, with 8 bases between. The CDR3 contains 13 residues. The CDR3, as DNA: TGTGCCAGCAGTGAATTGGTGGCGGATACGCAGTATTTT. Protein product: CASSELVADTQYF.

In DNA, the CDR3 is TGTGCCAGCAGCTTACAAGCGGTACCCTCCTACGAGCAGTACTTC. This codes for CASSLQAVPSYEQYF. This rearrangement joins TRBV11-2 to TRBJ2-7; D possibly corresponds to TRBD2 (5 bases). V was pared by 2 bases and J by 0 bases, with 11 bases between. CDR3 length equals 15 residues. The germline V gene has CDR1 SGHAT and CDR2 FQNNGV.